These 28 T cell receptor beta chains share one sample of origin, sequenced in a study of T cell responses to AZD1222 COVID-19 vaccine. Here immunoSEQ multiplex PCR was the method, and the copy in TCRdb shows in-frame clones only, minus some. Here the sample spans 100,000 or so clones, roughly nine tenths being singletons. This material consisted of peripheral blood, taken on day 0 of AZD1222 vaccination. These receptors were obtained from an adult in good health.

V is TRBV2 and J is TRBJ1-2; no firm D call. Germline CDR1 SNHLY, CDR2 FYNNEI. V was clipped by 7 bases and J by 8 bases, with 11 bases between them. CDR3 length: 11 residues. CDR3 DNA sequence: TGTGCCAGCATGGAGTCCTTAGGCTACACCTTC. It specifies CASMESLGYTF.

The CDR3 DNA sequence: TGTGCCAGCAGCTTAGGGGTGGGGACAGCCAGTGTAGCTTTCTTT. As protein: CASSLGVGTASVAFF. The V call is TRBV7-6, the J call TRBJ1-1; 7 bases agree with TRBD1. Germline CDR1 is SGHVS and CDR2 is FNYEAQ. J was trimmed by 10 bases and V by 1 base; bases with no gene match: 12. The CDR3 is 15 residues long.

The rearrangement uses TRBV5-8 and TRBJ2-3, with D perhaps matching TRBD2 (5 bases). V lost 4 bases to trimming and J lost 3 bases, with 15 bases between them. Germline lookup yields CDR1 SGHTS and CDR2 YDEGEE. This CDR3 has 15 amino acids. Here the CDR3 DNA reads TGTGCCAGCAGCGTAGGACTCGGGGTAACAGATACGCAGTATTTT. This encodes CASSVGLGVTDTQYF.

Notes on this clone: At one end, the junction sequence differs from germline, possibly due to a read error. The rearrangement links TRBV7-7 to TRBJ1-5; D is possibly TRBD1 (5 bases). Germline CDR1 SSHAT, CDR2 FNYEAQ (reference sequence). The CDR3 length is 17 residues. The CDR3 bases are TGTGCTAGCAGCTTAGAAATTGTTAGGTGGGGGAATCAGCCCCAGCATTTT. It translates to CASSLEIVRWGNQPQHF.

The J gene is TRBJ2-7, the V gene TRBV5-1; D unresolved. The germline V gene has CDR1 SGHRS and CDR2 YFSETQ. The CDR3 has 16 residues. Trimming removed 0 bases from V and 0 bases from J, with 13 bases in between. CDR3 amino acids: CASSLADGLGSYEQYF. Written as DNA, the CDR3 is TGCGCCAGCAGCTTGGCGGACGGATTAGGCTCCTACGAGCAGTACTTC.

J is TRBJ1-1 and V is TRBV28; a possible D gene is TRBD1 (6 bases). V dropped 5 bases and J dropped 6 bases, with 16 bases sitting between them. Germline V CDR1 and CDR2: MDHEN, SYDVKM. This CDR3 is built from 14 residues. The CDR3 sequence: CASSPTGTSPEAFF. CDR3 bases: TGTGCCAGCAGTCCCACCGGGACATCTCCTGAAGCTTTCTTT.

V and J are TRBV28 and TRBJ1-2; D remains unclear. Germline-derived CDR1 and CDR2 are MDHEN and SYDVKM. Between the trimmed V and J ends, which lost 7 bases and 5 bases, there was a span of 14 bases. The CDR3 length is 13 residues. CDR3 sequence (DNA): TGTGCCAGCAACCCTACAGAAACTTATGGCTACACCTTC. Its protein product is CASNPTETYGYTF.

The rearrangement links TRBV10-3 to TRBJ1-6; the D is unclear. Germline CDR1 and CDR2: ENHRY and SYGVKD. There are 12 residues in the CDR3. Trimming removed 4 bases from V and 8 bases from J, with 6 bases in between. CDR3: CAISAGDSPLHF. DNA of the CDR3: TGTGCCATCAGTGCTGGGGATTCACCCCTCCACTTT.

The chain carries TRBV28 and TRBJ2-5, with D possibly being TRBD1 or TRBD2 (5 bases each). The CDR3 runs 15 residues. Germline V lookup: CDR1 MDHEN, CDR2 SYDVKM. V was clipped by 5 bases and J by 7 bases, with 20 bases between them. The CDR3 spells CASSRISGLVGTQYF. The CDR3 DNA is TGTGCCAGCAGTCGCATCTCGGGGCTGGTTGGGACCCAGTACTTC.

The genes are TRBV19 and TRBJ1-5, with D maybe TRBD1 (5 bases). The CDR3 contains 14 residues. Deletions cut 9 bases from V and 2 bases from J, with 14 bases between. CDR1 and CDR2 from the germline V gene are LNHDA and SQIVND (reference sequence). CDR3: CASGRDFGNQPQHF. CDR3 DNA: TGTGCCAGCGGTAGGGACTTCGGCAATCAGCCCCAGCATTTT.

The chain couples TRBV7-2 to TRBJ2-4; D perhaps matches TRBD2 (6 bases). The CDR3 runs to 17 residues. Between the trimmed V and J ends, which lost 2 bases and 2 bases, there was a span of 16 bases. CDR1 and CDR2 from the germline V gene are SGHTA and FQGNSA. This CDR3 reads CASSLHLASVTKNIQYF. Written as DNA, the CDR3 is TGTGCCAGCAGCTTACATCTAGCGTCAGTAACCAAAAACATTCAGTACTTC.

V and J are TRBV4-1 and TRBJ2-3; unclear D gene. The CDR3 totals 13 residues. V shed 0 bases and J shed 2 bases, with 3 bases lying between them. Germline V gene lookup returns CDR1 MGHRA and CDR2 YSYEKL. CDR3 region: CASSQDTTDTQYF. For the CDR3, the DNA is TGCGCCAGCAGCCAAGATACCACAGATACGCAGTATTTT.

The CDR3 nucleotides read TGTGCCAGCATCGGAGCAGCACAAGCTTTCTTT. This gives the protein CASIGAAQAFF. This chain connects TRBV6-6 to TRBJ1-1, with D unresolved. Trimming took 7 bases from V and 9 from J, leaving 12 bases between them. This CDR3 contains 11 residues. Germline V gene data show CDR1 as MNHNY and CDR2 as SVGAGI (reference sequence).

The genes are TRBV5-6 and TRBJ1-2, with D maybe TRBD1 (5 bases). Trimming stripped 5 bases from V and 4 bases from J, with 9 bases between. The CDR3 spans 12 residues. The germline V gene has CDR1 SGHDT and CDR2 YYEEEE. This CDR3 is CASRTGTYGYTF. CDR3 bases: TGTGCCAGCAGAACCGGGACCTATGGCTACACCTTC. Using reference TRBV5-6 and TRBJ1-2 for the parts outside the CDR3, the full variable domain is DAGVTQSPTHLIKTRGQQVTLRCSPKSGHDTVSWYQQALGQGPQFIFQYYEEEERQRGNFPDRFSGHQFPNYSSELNVNALLLGDSALYLCASRTGTYGYTFGSGTRLTVV.

The chain carries TRBV9 and TRBJ2-7; no clear D. Germline CDR1 reads SGDLS; CDR2 reads YYNGEE. The CDR3 sequence is 12 residues long. Trimming stripped 0 bases from V and 6 bases from J, with 7 bases between. The CDR3 bases are TGTGCCAGCAGCGTAGACGCCTCCGAGCAGTACTTC. It specifies CASSVDASEQYF.

The chain couples TRBV5-1 to TRBJ1-1; D might be TRBD1 (5 bases). Germline CDR1 reads SGHRS; CDR2 reads YFSETQ. This CDR3 comprises 15 residues. V was cut by 4 bases and J by 3 bases, with 16 bases left in between. The CDR3 nucleotides read TGCGCCAGCAGCCCTCAGGGAAATTTATACACTGAAGCTTTCTTT. Its protein is CASSPQGNLYTEAFF.

The chain has TRBV4-3 and TRBJ2-3, with D perhaps TRBD1 (6 bases). The CDR3 runs to 16 residues. Trimming left V 2 bases short and J 2 bases short, with 14 bases between. Germline-derived CDR1 and CDR2 are LGHNA and YSLEER. CDR3 loop: CASSQHTGMVTDTQYF. The DNA of the CDR3 is TGCGCCAGCAGCCAACATACAGGGATGGTCACAGATACGCAGTATTTT.

The V and J genes are TRBV5-1 and TRBJ2-3, with TRBD2 matching over 14 bases. The germline V gene encodes CDR1 SGHRS and CDR2 YFSETQ. V lost 4 bases, J lost 5 bases, and 3 bases stayed unmatched. This CDR3 region has 15 residues. The CDR3 DNA reads as TGCGCCAGCAGCGGGACTAGCGGGGGACTAGATACGCAGTATTTT. Translation: CASSGTSGGLDTQYF. Full variable domain (outside the CDR3, taken from reference TRBV5-1 and TRBJ2-3): KAGVTQTPRYLIKTRGQQVTLSCSPISGHRSVSWYQQTPGQGLQFLFEYFSETQRNKGNFPGRFSGRQFSNSRSEMNVSTLELGDSALYLCASSGTSGGLDTQYFGPGTRLTVL.

This clone occurred a few times. J is TRBJ1-5 and V is TRBV5-5, with D hard to call. CDR1 is SGHKS and CDR2 is YYEKEE in the germline V gene (reference sequence). The CDR3 loop spans 11 amino acids. V was pared by 0 bases and J by 7 bases, with 2 bases between. This chain's CDR3 is CASSLGQPQHF. The CDR3 coding sequence is TGTGCCAGCAGCTTGGGACAGCCCCAGCATTTT.

The CDR3: CASSLAGAEGTQYF. DNA for the CDR3: TGCGCCAGCAGCTTAGCGGGGGCTGAGGGGACCCAGTACTTC. The J gene is TRBJ2-5, the V gene TRBV5-1, with 8 nucleotides matching TRBD2. V lost 2 bases to trimming and J lost 7 bases; unmatched junction nucleotides: 7. The CDR3 covers 14 residues. Germline-derived CDR1 and CDR2 are SGHRS and YFSETQ.

This chain joins TRBV11-3 and TRBJ2-2; 7 bases fit TRBD1. CDR1 and CDR2 (germline): SGHNT, YENEEA. The CDR3 contains 15 residues. The V segment lost 5 bases and the J segment 6 bases; nucleotides outside the gene matches: 9. The CDR3 sequence is CASSTRTGRAGELFF. The CDR3 DNA reads TGTGCCAGCAGCACCCGGACAGGACGCGCCGGGGAGCTGTTTTTT.

The chain couples TRBV19 to TRBJ1-4; D call uncertain. Germline values: CDR1 LNHDA, CDR2 SQIVND (reference sequence). V was clipped by 5 bases and J by 8 bases, with 15 bases between them. The CDR3 sequence is 14 residues long. The CDR3: CASSQATVSEKLFF. CDR3 sequence (DNA): TGTGCCAGTAGTCAGGCGACCGTGTCGGAAAAACTGTTTTTT.

The gene calls are TRBV5-4 and TRBJ2-1; tentative D call: TRBD2 (6 bases). Germline V gene sequence: CDR1 SGHNT, CDR2 YYREEE (reference sequence). This CDR3 has 16 amino acids. Trimming removed 2 bases from V and 2 bases from J, with 14 bases in between. CDR3 coding DNA: TGTGCCAGCAGCTTCCCCGCGGGGAAGGCCTACAATGAGCAGTTCTTC. The encoded protein is CASSFPAGKAYNEQFF.

The V and J genes are TRBV5-4 and TRBJ2-4, with D perhaps matching TRBD1 (6 bases). This CDR3 region has 15 residues. Deletions cut 0 bases from V and 0 bases from J, with 7 bases between. The germline V gene has CDR1 SGHNT and CDR2 YYREEE (reference sequence). The CDR3 region is CASSLGGQAKNIQYF. CDR3 DNA: TGTGCCAGCAGCTTGGGGGGGCAAGCCAAAAACATTCAGTACTTC. The entire variable domain, with the rest obtained from reference TRBV5-4 and TRBJ2-4, is as follows: ETGVTQSPTHLIKTRGQQVTLRCSSQSGHNTVSWYQQALGQGPQFIFQYYREEENGRGNFPPRFSGLQFPNYSSELNVNALELDDSALYLCASSLGGQAKNIQYFGAGTRLSVL.

The rearrangement links TRBV2 to TRBJ1-3; D is uncertain. V was trimmed by 6 bases and J by 0 bases, leaving 12 bases between them. The CDR3 sequence is 15 residues long. Germline values: CDR1 SNHLY, CDR2 FYNNEI. The CDR3 DNA reads TGTGCCAGCAGCTGGACGGCGACCTCTGGAAACACCATATATTTT. Translated, it gives CASSWTATSGNTIYF.

This chain uses TRBV28 with TRBJ2-3; TRBD2 matches 13 bases. The germline V gene encodes CDR1 MDHEN and CDR2 SYDVKM. J lost 6 bases, V lost 5 bases, and 8 bases had no gene match. The CDR3 has 16 amino acids. For the CDR3, the DNA is TGTGCCAGCAGTCCCGGGACTAGCGGGGTAGGCGATACGCAGTATTTT. Amino acids: CASSPGTSGVGDTQYF.

The rearrangement joins TRBV5-4 to TRBJ1-2; D is undetermined. Germline values: CDR1 SGHNT, CDR2 YYREEE (reference sequence). The CDR3 has 15 amino acids. V was shortened by 4 bases and J by 2 bases, with 15 bases between the two germline ends. The CDR3 sequence: CASSRRTNENYGYTF. Written as DNA, the CDR3 is TGTGCCAGCAGCCGACGGACCAACGAGAACTATGGCTACACCTTC.

This rearrangement joins TRBV7-9 to TRBJ2-1; the D call may be TRBD1 or TRBD2 (5 bases each). V was shortened by 4 bases and J by 9 bases, with 16 bases between the two germline ends. Germline assignment: CDR1 SEHNR and CDR2 FQNEAQ (reference sequence). The CDR3 has 14 residues. CDR3 DNA sequence: TGTGCCAGCAGCTCAGACCGGGGCCGGGGTGAGCAGTTCTTC. It specifies CASSSDRGRGEQFF.